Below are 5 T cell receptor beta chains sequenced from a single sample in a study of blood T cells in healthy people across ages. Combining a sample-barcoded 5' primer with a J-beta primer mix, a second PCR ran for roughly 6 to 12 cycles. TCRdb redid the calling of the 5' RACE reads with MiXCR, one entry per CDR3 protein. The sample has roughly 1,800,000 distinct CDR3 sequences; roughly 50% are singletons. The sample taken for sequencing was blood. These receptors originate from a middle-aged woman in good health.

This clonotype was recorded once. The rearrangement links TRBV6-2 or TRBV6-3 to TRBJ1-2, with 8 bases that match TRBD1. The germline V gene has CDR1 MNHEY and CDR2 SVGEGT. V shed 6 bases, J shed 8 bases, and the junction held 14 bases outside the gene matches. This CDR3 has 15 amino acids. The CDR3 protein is CASRGTGTGSAGYTF. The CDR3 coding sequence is TGTGCCAGCAGGGGGACCGGGACAGGTTCGGCCGGCTACACCTTC.

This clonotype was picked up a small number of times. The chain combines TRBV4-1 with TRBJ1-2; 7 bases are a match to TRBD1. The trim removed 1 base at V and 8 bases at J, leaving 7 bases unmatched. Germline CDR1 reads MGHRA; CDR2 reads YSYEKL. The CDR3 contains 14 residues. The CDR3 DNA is TGCGCCAGCAGCCAAGGCACAGGGGTTTGGGGCTACACCTTC. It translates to CASSQGTGVWGYTF.

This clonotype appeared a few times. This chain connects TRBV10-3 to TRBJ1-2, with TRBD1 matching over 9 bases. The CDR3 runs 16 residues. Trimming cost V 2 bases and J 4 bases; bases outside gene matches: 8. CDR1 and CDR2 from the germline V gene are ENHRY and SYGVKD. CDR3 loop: CAISEPGQGNIYGYTF. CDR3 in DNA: TGTGCCATCAGTGAGCCGGGACAGGGCAACATCTATGGCTACACCTTC.

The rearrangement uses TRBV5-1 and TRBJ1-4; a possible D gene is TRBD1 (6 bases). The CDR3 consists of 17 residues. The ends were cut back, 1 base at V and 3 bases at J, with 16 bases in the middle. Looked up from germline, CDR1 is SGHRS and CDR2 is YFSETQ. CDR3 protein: CASSLYGGAKANEKLFF. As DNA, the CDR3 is TGCGCCAGCAGCTTGTATGGGGGGGCGAAGGCTAATGAAAAACTGTTTTTT.

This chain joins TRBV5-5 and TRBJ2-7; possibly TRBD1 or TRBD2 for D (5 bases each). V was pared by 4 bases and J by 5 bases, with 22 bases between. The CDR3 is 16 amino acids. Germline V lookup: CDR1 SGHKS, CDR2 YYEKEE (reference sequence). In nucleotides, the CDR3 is TGTGCCAGCAGCCTATCAACCGGGACCCTCCGGGACGAGCAGTACTTC. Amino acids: CASSLSTGTLRDEQYF. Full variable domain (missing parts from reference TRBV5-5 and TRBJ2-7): DAGVTQSPTHLIKTRGQQVTLRCSPISGHKSVSWYQQVLGQGPQFIFQYYEKEERGRGNFPDRFSARQFPNYSSELNVNALLLGDSALYLCASSLSTGTLRDEQYFGPGTRLTVT.